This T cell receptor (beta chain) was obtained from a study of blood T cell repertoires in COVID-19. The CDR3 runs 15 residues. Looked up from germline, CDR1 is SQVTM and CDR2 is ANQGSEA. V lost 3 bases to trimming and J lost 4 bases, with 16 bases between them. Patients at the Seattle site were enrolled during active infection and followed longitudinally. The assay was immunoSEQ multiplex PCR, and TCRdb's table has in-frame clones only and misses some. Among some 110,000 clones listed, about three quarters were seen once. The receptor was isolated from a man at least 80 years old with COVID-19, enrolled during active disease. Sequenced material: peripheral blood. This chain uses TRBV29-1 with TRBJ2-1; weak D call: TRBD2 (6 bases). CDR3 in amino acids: CSVEVPGLGYNEQFF. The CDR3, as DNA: TGCAGCGTTGAGGTGCCGGGACTGGGGTACAATGAGCAGTTCTTC.